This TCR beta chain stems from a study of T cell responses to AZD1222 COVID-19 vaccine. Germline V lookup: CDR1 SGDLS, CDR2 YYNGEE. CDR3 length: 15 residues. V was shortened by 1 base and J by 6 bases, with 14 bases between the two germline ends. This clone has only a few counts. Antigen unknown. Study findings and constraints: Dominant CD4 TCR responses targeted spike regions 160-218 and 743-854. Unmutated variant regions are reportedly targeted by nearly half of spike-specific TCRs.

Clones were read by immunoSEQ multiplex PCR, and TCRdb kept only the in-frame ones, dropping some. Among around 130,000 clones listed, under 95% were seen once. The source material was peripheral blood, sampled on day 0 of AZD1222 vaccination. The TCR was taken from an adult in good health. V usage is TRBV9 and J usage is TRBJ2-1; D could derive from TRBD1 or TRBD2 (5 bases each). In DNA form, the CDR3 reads TGTGCCAGCAGCGTATTAGGGGACCCGGGCAATGAGCAGTTCTTC. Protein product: CASSVLGDPGNEQFF.